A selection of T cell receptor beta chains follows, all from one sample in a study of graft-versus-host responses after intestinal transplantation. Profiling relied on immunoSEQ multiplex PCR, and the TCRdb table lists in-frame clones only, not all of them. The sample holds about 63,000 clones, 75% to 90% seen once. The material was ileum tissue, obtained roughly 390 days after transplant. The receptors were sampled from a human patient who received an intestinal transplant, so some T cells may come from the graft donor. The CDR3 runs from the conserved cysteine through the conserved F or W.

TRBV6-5	CASSPRDDSPLHF
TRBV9	CASSVGASGLTGELFF
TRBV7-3	CASSFDRNTGELFF
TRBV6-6	CASSSSGNEQFF
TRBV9	CASSVDGGRETQYF
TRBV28	CASSFGRGSYEQYF
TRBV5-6	CASSLYLGGELFF
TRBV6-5	CASRRAPTGVTEAFF
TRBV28	CASNLYRGNEQFF
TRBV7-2	CASSFRASYNEQFF
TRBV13	CASSSSRTGGGNTIYF
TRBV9	CASSVVADPRETQYF
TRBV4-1	CATSGGPRYEQYF
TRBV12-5	CASGLGAEYQETQYF
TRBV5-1	CASSLGGAGGVLGEAFF
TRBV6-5	CASSPLQGRGEKLFF
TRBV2	CASSPGTRYHEQYF
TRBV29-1	CSVLEGYEQYF
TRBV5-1	CASSFSGTLNYGYTF
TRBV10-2	CASSGGSGPFGKQFF
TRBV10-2	CASSEEGFVYNEQFF
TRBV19	CASSPGTASGNTIYF
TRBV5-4	CASSLTGGAGANVLTF
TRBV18	CASSPPNSGGNYEQYF
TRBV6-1	CASSGYGAGNEKLFF
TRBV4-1	CASSQEGGGGDPTGELFF
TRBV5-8	CASSLAKRPLRFNEQFF
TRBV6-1	CASSFTDRDSYEQYF
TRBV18	CASSPSVMNTEAFF
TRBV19	CASSIGGATPQHF
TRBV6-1	CASSERPSGRAYSSTDTQYF
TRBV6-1	CASSPGPKQYF
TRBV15	CATSTANSPLHF
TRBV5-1	CASSLQGNGDEQYF
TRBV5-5	CASSFGQGQLYEQYF
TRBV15	CATSRDLADTQYF
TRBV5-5	CASSSDGYSNQPQHF
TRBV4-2	CASSQDKSTEAFF
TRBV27	CASSQTGGQGYTF
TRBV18	CASSTDRGRDEKLFF
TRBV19	CASSIHGNLVSEQYF
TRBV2	CASTEGLARGIPGELFF
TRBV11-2	CASSLLTGGNEQFF
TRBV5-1	CASSLNREVGPLHF
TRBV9	CASSVGGGDGYTF
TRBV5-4	CASSLGPGSYEQYF
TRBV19	CASSIWDGQPQHF
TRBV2	CASIKWRTSGSTDTQYF